One T cell receptor (beta chain) is described in this entry. Which antigen it targets is not known. No much larger clonotype is one base removed from it; base qualities were not supplied. The sample belongs to a study of blood T cell repertoires in COVID-19 (dated by TCRdb to the early 2020s). Study-wide context: Samples covering the acute and convalescent phases of COVID-19 were provided by collaborators in the United States, Italy and Spain. The prospective study material was composed of cDNA or gDNA derived from T cells, B-cell-depleted T cells, or PBMCs. The dataset comprised deeply sampled blood TCRbeta repertoires from subjects exposed to, actively infected with, or recovered from COVID-19. The repertoires were released in a freely available public database meant as a resource for research on the immune response to SARS-CoV-2. The samples were drawn from two sources: the first 160 participants of the ongoing ImmuneRACE study, and 1,254 subjects contributed by 6 global collaborators. The sample metadata nearly always contained a de-identified subject ID, COVID-19 status, age in years and sex. HLA class I and class II types, where available, came from metadata supplied by the sample provider rather than from assay-based typing.

TCRbeta CDR3 regions were amplified from genomic DNA by means of the immunoSEQ Assay, a bias-controlled multiplex PCR. As for the original processing: The number of nucleated cells in each sample was estimated by amplification of reference gene primers within the assay. Sequence reads were collapsed and filtered to measure the absolute abundance of every unique TCRbeta CDR3 rearrangement. For each sample, productive Simpson clonality was calculated by taking the square root of Simpson's diversity index across productive rearrangements. TCRdb carries this immuneACCESS record with in-frame sequences only. Its versions omit some clonotypes, under half of them owing to an unresolved V gene in the studies checked, with the rest unexplained. V and J calls plus clone size are reproduced from that table; the DNA served to infer D and trimming. The sample profile shows 540,000 or so clones; roughly nine tenths of them were found once. The top ten constitute roughly 8% of the sample.

The CDR3 holds 14 amino acids from the cysteine to the phenylalanine. Only CDR3 DNA remains: 42 bases, in frame from the first base. Taken from the germline V gene, the CDR1 and CDR2 loops are MDHEN and SYDVKM. V lost 6 bases and J lost 1 base; the stretch between them is 10 bases long. The paper's findings and limits, for the study overall: The amount of clinical and demographic metadata varied by source and participant and was provided uncurated.

At one collaborating source in Seattle, patients were enrolled during active infection and were followed longitudinally through the course of disease. Collaborating institutions collected whole blood in K2EDTA tubes following their own protocols. Collaborator samples were shipped for TCRbeta analysis as frozen whole blood, isolated PBMCs, or DNA extracted from either sample type. The sequencing sample was made of peripheral blood. The chain is assembled from TRBV28 and TRBJ2-4; perhaps TRBD1 is the D gene, with 5 bases matching. This TCR came from a woman in her forties or fifties with COVID-19, enrolled during active disease. The CDR3: CASRPGFAKNIQYF. Read as DNA, the sequence is TGTGCCAGCAGACCAGGGTTTGCCAAAAACATTCAGTACTTC.